A selection of T cell receptor beta chains follows, all from one sample in a study of T cells of healthy individuals. MiXCR, applied by TCRdb to the 5' RACE reads, yields one record per CDR3 protein. This sample carries about 96,000 distinct CDR3 sequences, around 17% of them seen once, and the ten largest clones take roughly 6.2%. These receptor sequences come from a human donor in good health. CDR3s include the opening cysteine and the closing phenylalanine or tryptophan. D genes are given only for firm matches. Rows may omit the clone size; those that give it use once, few, many or a size class.

J gene | CDR3 length | clone size | V gene | D gene | CDR3 protein | CDR3 DNA
TRBJ1-1 | 14 | few | TRBV18 | . | CASSLRDANTEAFF | TGTGCCAGCTCACTCCGGGACGCCAACACTGAAGCTTTCTTT
TRBJ2-7 | 12 | . | TRBV6-1 | . | CATSYRAYEQYF | TGTGCCACCTCCTACAGGGCCTACGAGCAGTACTTC
TRBJ2-7 | 14 | . | TRBV7-8 | . | CASSDTRQGLEQYF | TGTGCCAGCAGCGACACTAGACAGGGACTCGAGCAGTACTTC
TRBJ2-3 | 16 | . | TRBV9 | TRBD2 | CASSLREAGARDTQYF | TGTGCCAGCAGCCTTAGGGAAGCGGGAGCTCGAGATACGCAGTATTTT
TRBJ2-4 | 11 | few | TRBV27 | . | CASSSQNIQYF | TGTGCCAGCAGTTCCCAAAACATTCAGTACTTC
TRBJ1-5 | 13 | many | TRBV4-2 | . | CASSQVGDQPQHF | TGTGCCAGCAGCCAAGTTGGAGATCAGCCCCAGCATTTT
TRBJ2-7 | 16 | . | TRBV20-1 | . | CSARVPWWENSYEQYF | TGCAGTGCTAGAGTCCCCTGGTGGGAGAATTCCTACGAGCAGTACTTC
TRBJ2-2 | 14 | . | TRBV7-9 | . | CASSLAAGTGELFF | TGTGCCAGCAGCTTAGCCGCGGGCACCGGGGAGCTGTTTTTT
TRBJ2-4 | 14 | few | TRBV20-1 | . | CSARDPWGKNIQYF | TGCAGTGCTAGAGATCCATGGGGCAAAAACATTCAGTACTTC
TRBJ2-7 | 20 | . | TRBV4-3 | TRBD1 | CASSQEANSRQDRGTYEQYF | TGCGCCAGCAGCCAAGAAGCCAATAGCCGGCAGGACAGGGGAACCTACGAGCAGTACTTC
TRBJ2-7 | 14 | few | TRBV21-1 | . | CASCLHPSIYEQYF | TGTGCCAGTTGTCTCCACCCGTCGATATACGAGCAGTACTTC
TRBJ1-6 | 14 | . | TRBV5-1 | TRBD1 | CASSSGQGPSPLHF | TGCGCCAGCAGCTCCGGACAGGGGCCGTCACCCCTCCACTTT
TRBJ2-5 | 16 | many | TRBV27 | . | CASSLSGFLRRETQYF | TGTGCCAGCAGTTTGTCTGGGTTCCTACGCCGGGAGACCCAGTACTTC
TRBJ1-1 | 13 | . | TRBV12-3/TRBV12-4 | TRBD1 | CASRPTGGTEAFF | TGTGCCAGCAGACCCACAGGGGGGACTGAAGCTTTCTTT
TRBJ2-5 | 13 | . | TRBV6-5 | . | CASRRTVEETQYF | TGTGCCAGCCGGCGGACCGTCGAAGAGACCCAGTACTTC
TRBJ2-1 | 16 | . | TRBV11-2 | TRBD2 | CASSFSVAGAKNEQFF | TGTGCCAGCAGCTTCTCCGTAGCGGGGGCGAAAAATGAGCAGTTCTTC
TRBJ2-1 | 17 | . | TRBV28 | TRBD2 | CASRGGTSGGPSFEQFF | TGTGCCAGCAGGGGCGGGACTAGCGGGGGGCCATCCTTTGAGCAGTTCTTC
TRBJ1-1 | 17 | . | TRBV21-1 | . | CASSKVLGPPGNTEAFF | TGTGCCAGCAGCAAAGTACTGGGCCCACCCGGGAACACTGAAGCTTTCTTT
TRBJ2-1 | 12 | . | TRBV27 | . | CASSRRLGEQFF | TGTGCCAGCTCGAGGCGCCTGGGCGAGCAGTTCTTC
TRBJ1-6 | 15 | few | TRBV6-2/TRBV6-3 | . | CASSYRRVWDSPLHF | TGTGCCAGCAGTTACCGCAGGGTATGGGATTCACCCCTCCACTTT
TRBJ2-2 | 18 | . | TRBV27 | TRBD2 | CASSSVPSGRAQPGELFF | TGTGCCAGCAGTTCAGTCCCTAGCGGGAGAGCCCAACCCGGGGAGCTGTTTTTT
TRBJ2-1 | 15 | few | TRBV28 | . | CASSRLTVLGNEQFF | TGTGCCAGCAGTCGTTTGACAGTTCTGGGGAATGAGCAGTTCTTC
TRBJ2-1 | 13 | many | TRBV7-9 | . | CASSQLGNNEQFF | TGTGCCAGCAGCCAACTTGGGAACAATGAGCAGTTCTTC